A single sample is the source of the 14 T cell receptor beta chains below, sequenced in a study of spatial heterogeneity in lung cancer. Study results and limitations: Intratumoral expanded alpha and beta TCR counts were found to track tumor mutation counts.

Time point noted: sample taken at primary tumor resection. Each CDR3 protein is one row after TCRdb ran MiXCR on the 5' RACE reads. The sample contains around 15,000 distinct CDR3 sequences, approximately 6.2% of which appear only once. Their recognized antigens are unknown. The specimen comprised lung tumor tissue, sampled at surgery. The receptors originated from a female donor with early-stage non-small cell lung cancer.

Worth noting for this clonotype: Germline is not matched at one junction end, which may reflect a read error. The genes are TRBV7-2 and TRBJ2-1; D perhaps matches TRBD1 (6 bases). The CDR3 has 13 amino acids. Germline CDR1 is SGHTA and CDR2 is FQGNSA. The CDR3 here is CAGSQGQFNEQFF. The CDR3 nucleotides read TGTGCCGGCAGCCAAGGACAGTTCAATGAGCAGTTCTTC.

This clonotype was observed many times. The J gene is TRBJ1-3, the V gene TRBV4-2; D unclear. The CDR3 sequence is 16 residues long. With 1 base removed from V and 0 bases from J, the gap between germline ends came to 10 bases. Germline V gene sequence: CDR1 LGHNA, CDR2 YNFKEQ. CDR3 in amino acids: CASSQAPPGSGNTIYF. The CDR3 nucleotides are TGTGCCAGCAGCCAAGCCCCCCCAGGCTCTGGAAACACCATATATTTT.

This clonotype was observed at least ten times. The rearrangement joins TRBV10-3 to TRBJ1-5; TRBD1 agrees at 8 bases. Trimming removed 10 bases from V and 6 bases from J; junction bases left unmatched: 8. Germline V lookup: CDR1 ENHRY, CDR2 SYGVKD. The CDR3 runs 13 residues. The CDR3 DNA sequence: TGTGCCACTATGCAGGGGGCAGGTCAGCCCCAGCATTTT. This sequence encodes CATMQGAGQPQHF.

This clonotype was recorded many times. The V call is TRBV19, the J call TRBJ1-1; 8 positions match TRBD1. CDR1 is LNHDA and CDR2 is SQIVND in the germline V gene (reference sequence). The CDR3 consists of 15 residues. V was pared by 9 bases and J by 3 bases, with 12 bases of the junction left unmatched. CDR3 DNA sequence: TGTGCCAGCAACGGGCGCAGGGGGCGGGACACTGAAGCTTTCTTT. This encodes CASNGRRGRDTEAFF.

This clonotype was seen at least ten times. CDR3 sequence: CASSSGAGPSGANVLTF. The CDR3 bases are TGTGCCAGCAGTTCTGGAGCGGGGCCCTCTGGGGCCAACGTCCTGACTTTC. The chain has TRBV28 and TRBJ2-6, with 7 bases aligning to TRBD2. Germline-derived CDR1 and CDR2 are MDHEN and SYDVKM. Trimming at V came to 4 bases and at J to 0 bases, leaving 6 bases not matched to a gene. The CDR3 has 17 residues.

This clonotype is judged medium-sized. V usage is TRBV7-2 and J usage is TRBJ2-3; D unclear. This CDR3 comprises 15 residues. The germline V gene encodes CDR1 SGHTA and CDR2 FQGNSA. V was pared by 2 bases and J by 0 bases, with 9 bases between. CDR3 protein: CASSLRWSSTDTQYF. For the CDR3, the DNA is TGTGCCAGCAGCTTAAGATGGTCTAGCACAGATACGCAGTATTTT.

This clonotype occurred many times. This chain uses TRBV20-1 with TRBJ2-7, with 7 bases matching TRBD1. The CDR3 has 12 residues. CDR1 is DFQATT, CDR2 SNEGSKA, per germline (reference sequence). The V segment lost 6 bases and the J segment 2 bases; nucleotides outside the gene matches: 4. CDR3 region: CSAGTDTYEQYF. Written as DNA, the CDR3 is TGCAGTGCCGGGACAGATACCTACGAGCAGTACTTC.

This clonotype is medium-sized. The chain is built from TRBV7-6 and TRBJ2-1; 8 nucleotides line up with TRBD2. The V segment lost 5 bases and the J segment 4 bases; nucleotides outside the gene matches: 13. Germline values: CDR1 SGHVS, CDR2 FNYEAQ. There are 17 residues in the CDR3. The CDR3 spells CASSPGSGGAFYNEQFF. For the CDR3, the DNA is TGTGCCAGCAGCCCTGGGTCGGGGGGGGCTTTTTACAATGAGCAGTTCTTC.

The chain couples TRBV29-1 to TRBJ1-1; 7 positions agree with TRBD1. CDR1 and CDR2 (germline): SQVTM, ANQGSEA. The CDR3 is 18 residues long. V dropped 3 bases and J dropped 0; count of bases not matched to a gene: 16. CDR3 region: CSVDWVSGTATLNTEAFF. As DNA, the CDR3 is TGCAGCGTTGACTGGGTTTCGGGGACAGCCACTTTGAACACTGAAGCTTTCTTT.

This clonotype has at least ten counts. This rearrangement joins TRBV20-1 to TRBJ1-1; D possibly corresponds to TRBD1 (6 bases). CDR3 length equals 14 residues. Germline CDR1 reads DFQATT; CDR2 reads SNEGSKA (reference sequence). Trimming removed 6 bases from V and 4 bases from J, with 18 bases in between. CDR3 sequence (DNA): TGCAGTGCCCCTGGCGGGGGCAGGGGCACTGAAGCTTTCTTT. Amino acid sequence: CSAPGGGRGTEAFF.

This clonotype was detected ten times or more. The chain is built from TRBV5-6 and TRBJ2-4, with D perhaps TRBD1 or TRBD2 (5 bases each). Germline V gives CDR1 SGHDT, CDR2 YYEEEE. Trimming stripped 6 bases from V and 6 bases from J, with 19 bases between. The length of the CDR3 is 15 residues. The CDR3 region is CASTRGAGYGNIQYF. The CDR3 DNA reads TGTGCCAGCACCCGAGGGGCAGGGTATGGAAACATTCAGTACTTC.

This chain links TRBV5-6 with TRBJ1-6; a weak D match, TRBD1 (6 bases). The CDR3 spans 16 residues. Trimming shortened V by 2 bases and J by 6 bases, and 15 bases separated the two germline ends. Germline-derived CDR1 and CDR2 are SGHDT and YYEEEE. The CDR3 spells CASSFIGQSINSPLHF. DNA of the CDR3: TGTGCCAGCAGCTTTATCGGACAGTCAATTAATTCACCCCTCCACTTT. The variable domain in full, with the rest retrieved from reference TRBV5-6 and TRBJ1-6, is DAGVTQSPTHLIKTRGQQVTLRCSPKSGHDTVSWYQQALGQGPQFIFQYYEEEERQRGNFPDRFSGHQFPNYSSELNVNALLLGDSALYLCASSFIGQSINSPLHFGNGTRLTVT.

The table lists this clonotype with many counts. V gene TRBV6-5 combines with J gene TRBJ1-2, with TRBD1 matching over 8 bases. Germline V gene sequence: CDR1 MNHEY, CDR2 SVGAGI. This CDR3 has 14 residues. Trimming cost V 3 bases and J 6 bases; bases outside gene matches: 6. In nucleotides, the CDR3 is TGTGCCAGCAGTTATTTCGGACAGGGCGATGGCTACACCTTC. Translating gives CASSYFGQGDGYTF.

CDR3 in DNA: TGTGCCAGCAGTAAGGGGACCGGGACAGGTCCCGGGGAGCTGTTTTTT. Amino acids: CASSKGTGTGPGELFF. The chain carries TRBV28 and TRBJ2-2, with 8 bases identical to TRBD1. CDR1 is MDHEN and CDR2 is SYDVKM in the germline V gene. Trimming took 5 bases from V and 6 from J; bases not matched to a gene: 11. The CDR3 is made up of 16 amino acids.